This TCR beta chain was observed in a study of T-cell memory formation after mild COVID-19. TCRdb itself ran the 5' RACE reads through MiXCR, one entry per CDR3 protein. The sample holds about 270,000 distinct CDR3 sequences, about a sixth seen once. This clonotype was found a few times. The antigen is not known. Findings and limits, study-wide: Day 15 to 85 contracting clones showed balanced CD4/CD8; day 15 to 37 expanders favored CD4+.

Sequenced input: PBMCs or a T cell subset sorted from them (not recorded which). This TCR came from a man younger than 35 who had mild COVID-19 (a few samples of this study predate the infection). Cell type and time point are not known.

In DNA, the CDR3 is TGCAGCGTTATGACAGTTATGGGGGGCGCGGATGAAAAACTGTTTTTT. Translated: CSVMTVMGGADEKLFF. The J gene is TRBJ1-4, the V gene TRBV29-1, with D tentatively TRBD1 (6 bases). With 5 bases removed from V and 6 bases from J, the gap between germline ends came to 22 bases. The CDR3 loop spans 16 amino acids. Germline CDR1 SQVTM, CDR2 ANQGSEA.